The 19 T cell receptor beta chains below were found in one sample sequenced in a study of beta chain features in type 1 diabetes (dated 2018 in TCRdb). Library preparation used the immunoSEQ multiplex PCR assay. The High Capacity cDNA Reverse Transcription Kit was used to reverse transcribe all of the isolated RNA, meaning that expressed TCRB transcripts were what got sequenced. The table was pulled from immuneACCESS by TCRdb, which kept in-frame rearrangements only. Such tables lose some clones; where checked, under half of the loss comes from unresolved V genes, and the rest has no known cause. Counted in this sample were hundreds of thousands of clones; 10% to 15% of them appeared once. The ten largest clones represent more than 0.015% of the sample. Sequencing was done on a sample of naive CD4+ T cells from blood. The meaning of the sample's cell subset or site label: true naive CD4+ T cells. These receptors all stem from a man aged 18 to 29 in good health.

This clone appeared a few times. V and J are TRBV5-4 and TRBJ2-7; D ambiguous. Trimming pared 0 bases from V and 2 bases from J, leaving 6 bases between. CDR3 length equals 13 residues. CDR1 is SGHNT and CDR2 is YYREEE in the germline V gene (reference sequence). CDR3 nucleotides: TGTGCCAGCAGCTTGGATATTACCTACGAGCAGTACTTC. It codes for CASSLDITYEQYF. Looking up the rest from reference TRBV5-4 and TRBJ2-7 gives the full variable domain: ETGVTQSPTHLIKTRGQQVTLRCSSQSGHNTVSWYQQALGQGPQFIFQYYREEENGRGNFPPRFSGLQFPNYSSELNVNALELDDSALYLCASSLDITYEQYFGPGTRLTVT.

CDR3 amino acids: CASSLQGRWDEQFF. Here the CDR3 DNA reads TGTGCCAGCAGCCTGCAGGGGAGATGGGATGAGCAGTTCTTC. The chain joins TRBV7-9 to TRBJ2-1; a weak D match, TRBD1 (6 bases). The CDR3 runs 14 residues. Trimming cost V 5 bases and J 8 bases, with 16 bases left between them. CDR1 SEHNR and CDR2 FQNEAQ come from the germline V gene (reference sequence).

This clone appeared a few times. This sequence joins TRBV7-6 and TRBJ2-2; TRBD1 matches at 8 bases. V lost 5 bases, J lost 4 bases, and 3 bases stayed unmatched. CDR1 is SGHVS, CDR2 FNYEAQ, per germline. CDR3 length equals 14 residues. CDR3 sequence: CASSPGQGTGELFF. The CDR3 DNA reads as TGTGCCAGCAGCCCCGGACAGGGCACCGGGGAGCTGTTTTTT.

The V gene is TRBV28, the J gene TRBJ2-5; maybe TRBD1 (6 bases). The CDR3 totals 13 residues. Trimming shortened V by 6 bases and J by 1 base, and 9 bases separated the two germline ends. CDR1 and CDR2 (germline): MDHEN, SYDVKM. Here the CDR3 DNA reads TGTGCCAGCAGCCAAGGGGGCCAAGAGACCCAGTACTTC. It yields the protein CASSQGGQETQYF. The variable domain in full, completed from reference TRBV28 and TRBJ2-5, reads DVKVTQSSRYLVKRTGEKVFLECVQDMDHENMFWYRQDPGLGLRLIYFSYDVKMKEKGDIPEGYSVSREKKERFSLILESASTNQTSMYLCASSQGGQETQYFGPGTRLLVL.

This clone was observed a handful of times. The chain couples TRBV18 to TRBJ2-3; tentative D call: TRBD1 (6 bases). CDR1 is KGHSH, CDR2 LQKENI, per germline. The CDR3 totals 15 residues. Trimming took 4 bases from V and 0 from J, leaving 11 bases between them. The CDR3 bases are TGTGCCAGCTCACTTGGACAGACGAGCACAGATACGCAGTATTTT. Protein: CASSLGQTSTDTQYF.

This clone was picked up a small number of times. V is TRBV2 and J is TRBJ2-7; D perhaps matches TRBD2 (5 bases). Deletions cut 6 bases from V and 0 bases from J, with 12 bases between. CDR1 and CDR2 (germline): SNHLY, FYNNEI. This CDR3 has 14 residues. CDR3 DNA: TGTGCCAGCAGGGCGCGGGTAAACTCCTACGAGCAGTACTTC. Its protein is CASRARVNSYEQYF.

This clone was picked up a small number of times. The rearrangement links TRBV6-5 to TRBJ2-1; 8 bases are shared with TRBD1. Germline lookup yields CDR1 MNHEY and CDR2 SVGAGI. V trimming: 5 bases; J trimming: 14 bases; junction bases outside the gene matches: 5. CDR3 length equals 11 residues. As DNA, the CDR3 is TGTGCCAGCAGTACGAGACAGGGGAAGTTCTTC. It translates to CASSTRQGKFF.

J is TRBJ2-3 and V is TRBV7-3; weak D call: TRBD2 (6 bases). The length of the CDR3 is 14 residues. V lost 0 bases and J 4 bases, leaving 8 bases between the germline ends. CDR1 is SGHTA, CDR2 FQGTGA, per germline. Written as DNA, the CDR3 is TGTGCCAGCAGCTTAACGGCTAGCGCAGATACGCAGTATTTT. Protein: CASSLTASADTQYF.

V gene TRBV7-2 combines with J gene TRBJ2-5, with 7 bases aligning to TRBD2. Germline values: CDR1 SGHTA, CDR2 FQGNSA. This CDR3 region has 14 residues. With V trimmed by 4 bases and J by 4 bases, 6 bases remained unmatched. Here the CDR3 DNA reads TGTGCCAGCAGCTCCGGACTAGTGCGAGAGACCCAGTACTTC. Encoded protein: CASSSGLVRETQYF.

V usage is TRBV14 and J usage is TRBJ2-1; D may be TRBD2 (6 bases). The germline V gene has CDR1 SGHDN and CDR2 FVKESK. V was shortened by 4 bases and J by 4 bases, with 11 bases between the two germline ends. The CDR3 loop spans 14 amino acids. The chain's CDR3 is CASSRLTSYNEQFF. CDR3 bases: TGTGCCAGCAGCCGCCTGACTAGTTACAATGAGCAGTTCTTC. Looking up the rest from reference TRBV14 and TRBJ2-1 gives the full variable domain: EAGVTQFPSHSVIEKGQTVTLRCDPISGHDNLYWYRRVMGKEIKFLLHFVKESKQDESGMPNNRFLAERTGGTYSTLKVQPAELEDSGVYFCASSRLTSYNEQFFGPGTRLTVL.

The chain recombines TRBV2 with TRBJ2-1, with a tentative D call TRBD2 (6 bases). Trimming removed 5 bases at V and 6 bases at J, with 11 bases between. The CDR3 covers 13 residues. Germline V CDR1 and CDR2: SNHLY, FYNNEI. The CDR3 DNA reads as TGTGCCAGCAGTATGACCGGGGGCAATGAGCAGTTCTTC. Encoded protein: CASSMTGGNEQFF.

This clone turned up a few times. This sequence joins TRBV19 and TRBJ2-1; 7 bases map to TRBD1. CDR1 and CDR2 (germline): LNHDA, SQIVND (reference sequence). After removal of 4 bases from V and 5 bases from J, the junction contained 11 bases not matched to a gene. The CDR3 sequence is 16 residues long. In DNA, the CDR3 is TGTGCCAGTAGTACTGTCCCCGGGACAGTAAACAATGAGCAGTTCTTC. Amino acid sequence: CASSTVPGTVNNEQFF. The full variable domain, with the rest looked up from reference TRBV19 and TRBJ2-1, is DGGITQSPKYLFRKEGQNVTLSCEQNLNHDAMYWYRQDPGQGLRLIYYSQIVNDFQKGDIAEGYSVSREKKESFPLTVTSAQKNPTAFYLCASSTVPGTVNNEQFFGPGTRLTVL.

V is TRBV10-3 and J is TRBJ2-3, with TRBD2 identical over 15 bases. With 5 bases clipped from V and 4 bases from J, the junction kept 4 bases outside the gene matches. From germline, CDR1 is ENHRY and CDR2 SYGVKD. The CDR3 runs to 16 residues. Here the CDR3 DNA reads TGTGCCATCAGTACTGGACTAGCGGGGGGGCCAGATACGCAGTATTTT. Protein product: CAISTGLAGGPDTQYF.

V is TRBV28 and J is TRBJ2-1; TRBD2 agrees at 9 bases. Germline loops: CDR1 MDHEN, CDR2 SYDVKM. The J segment lost 5 bases and the V segment lost 3 bases, leaving 5 bases of the junction unmatched. The CDR3 contains 15 residues. CDR3 sequence (DNA): TGTGCCAGCAGTTTCGCTAGCGGGACGAACAATGAGCAGTTCTTC. Its translation: CASSFASGTNNEQFF.

In its sample, this clone was seen a few times. The J gene is TRBJ2-1, the V gene TRBV4-2; 9 positions agree with TRBD1. Losses at the gene ends were 2 bases for V and 6 bases for J; bases not matched to a gene: 11. Germline CDR1 is LGHNA and CDR2 is YNFKEQ. The CDR3 consists of 17 residues. The CDR3 is CASSQLPPGQGGNEQFF. CDR3 in DNA: TGTGCCAGCAGCCAACTACCTCCGGGACAGGGTGGCAATGAGCAGTTCTTC.

CDR3 sequence reads: CAFSGTGHTEAFF. CDR3 DNA sequence: TGTGCCTTCTCCGGGACAGGGCACACTGAAGCTTTCTTT. The chain has TRBV10-3 and TRBJ1-1; 9 bases are a match to TRBD1. This CDR3 has 13 residues. The junction had 7 bases not matched to a gene; V was cut back by 11 bases and J by 3 bases. CDR1 is ENHRY and CDR2 is SYGVKD in the germline V gene.

As for this clone: The identical CDR3 is also encoded by other nucleotide sequences in the sample. V gene TRBV9 combines with J gene TRBJ1-1; 10 bases are a match to TRBD1. Germline V gene data show CDR1 as SGDLS and CDR2 as YYNGEE. The CDR3 covers 15 residues. Trimming removed 3 bases from V and 3 bases from J; junction bases left unmatched: 5. CDR3 DNA sequence: TGTGCCAGCAGCGCCACCGGGACAGGGGACACTGAAGCTTTCTTT. Protein sequence: CASSATGTGDTEAFF.

The J gene is TRBJ2-5, the V gene TRBV7-9, with TRBD2 identical over 7 bases. This CDR3 comprises 14 residues. From germline, CDR1 is SEHNR and CDR2 FQNEAQ (reference sequence). The V gene end was trimmed by 4 bases and the J gene end by 2 bases; junction bases not matched to a gene: 4. CDR3 sequence reads: CASSSRRGQETQYF. In nucleotides, the CDR3 is TGTGCCAGCAGCTCTCGGCGGGGGCAAGAGACCCAGTACTTC.

This clone was detected only a few times. The chain employs TRBV6-6 and TRBJ2-7; D remains ambiguous. Per the germline V gene, CDR1 is MNHNY and CDR2 is SVGAGI (reference sequence). This CDR3 is 16 amino acids long. Between the trimmed V and J ends, which lost 0 bases and 4 bases, there was a span of 16 bases. This chain's CDR3 is CASSYSRGSVDYEQYF. Written as DNA, the CDR3 is TGTGCCAGCAGTTACTCGAGAGGCAGCGTGGATTACGAGCAGTACTTC.